Below are 23 T cell receptor beta chains sequenced from a single sample in a study of blood T cell repertoires in COVID-19 (dated by TCRdb to 2018 to 2021). Library prep was done by the immunoSEQ multiplex PCR assay. This immuneACCESS table, as held by TCRdb, lists in-frame sequences with V and J called but not all clones. Of the missing ones, under half trace to an unresolved V gene in checked studies; the others have no known cause. Present in this sample are roughly 140,000 clones, approximately 91% of which were seen just once. The ten largest account for approximately 1.8% of the sample. Sequenced sample: peripheral blood. These receptors were collected from a man aged 65 to 79 with acute or convalescent COVID-19.

V gene TRBV3-1 (or the pseudogene TRBV3-2) combines with J gene TRBJ1-2, with a weak D call TRBD1 (6 bases). The CDR3 runs to 13 residues. Trimming stripped 2 bases from V and 6 bases from J, with 10 bases between. From germline, CDR1 is LGHDT and CDR2 YNNKEL (reference sequence). The CDR3 region has the DNA TGTGCCAGCAGCCAACGGACAGAGGATGGCTACACCTTC. It specifies CASSQRTEDGYTF.

V is TRBV19 and J is TRBJ2-7, with TRBD1 matching over 9 bases. Trimming at V came to 5 bases and at J to 3 bases, leaving 8 bases not matched to a gene. This CDR3 contains 15 residues. In germline, CDR1 is LNHDA, CDR2 SQIVND (reference sequence). The CDR3 spells CASSGGQGVGYEQYF. The CDR3 nucleotides are TGTGCCAGTAGTGGGGGACAGGGAGTAGGCTACGAGCAGTACTTC.

V is TRBV7-2 and J is TRBJ2-3; 14 bases are shared with TRBD2. V dropped 4 bases and J dropped 7; count of bases not matched to a gene: 10. Germline assignment: CDR1 SGHTA and CDR2 FQGNSA. The CDR3 spans 17 residues. CDR3 sequence (DNA): TGTGCCAGCAGCTCGACTAGCGGGAGGGCCTTAGGAAATACGCAGTATTTT. It translates to CASSSTSGRALGNTQYF.

The V gene is TRBV24-1, the J gene TRBJ1-2; a possible D gene is TRBD1 (6 bases). Trimming removed 7 bases from V and 6 bases from J, with 14 bases in between. CDR3 length: 13 residues. Germline V gene data show CDR1 as KGHDR and CDR2 as SFDVKD. DNA of the CDR3: TGTGCCACCAGCGGCGGCAGGGGAGATGGCTACACCTTC. As protein: CATSGGRGDGYTF.

The chain is built from TRBV11-2 and TRBJ2-3; TRBD2 aligns across 14 bases. Per the germline V gene, CDR1 is SGHAT and CDR2 is FQNNGV. Trimming removed 5 bases from V and 0 bases from J; junction bases left unmatched: 7. The CDR3 totals 18 residues. This chain's CDR3 is CASSPRLAGGPSTDTQYF. CDR3 DNA: TGTGCCAGCAGCCCCCGACTAGCGGGAGGGCCCAGCACAGATACGCAGTATTTT.

V usage is TRBV30 and J usage is TRBJ2-7, with D maybe TRBD2 (6 bases). The V and J ends lost 4 bases and 1 base respectively, with 20 bases between them. The CDR3 has 16 amino acids. CDR1 and CDR2 (germline): GTSNPN, SVGIG (reference sequence). CDR3 sequence: CAWTRHQLAGSYEQYF. The CDR3 nucleotides read TGTGCCTGGACCCGGCACCAACTAGCCGGTTCCTACGAGCAGTACTTC.

This sequence joins TRBV6-5 and TRBJ2-1, with 10 bases aligning to TRBD1. The CDR3 consists of 13 residues. The V gene end was trimmed by 6 bases and the J gene end by 9 bases; junction bases not matched to a gene: 5. Germline V gene lookup returns CDR1 MNHEY and CDR2 SVGAGI. The CDR3 protein is CASRGTGASEQFF. For the CDR3, the DNA is TGTGCCAGCAGGGGGACAGGGGCCAGTGAGCAGTTCTTC.

This clone was observed a single time. The chain has TRBV27 and TRBJ1-5; 9 nucleotides align to TRBD1. Germline trimming cut 7 bases from V and 7 bases from J; bases unmatched to any gene: 8. The germline V gene has CDR1 MNHEY and CDR2 SMNVEV (reference sequence). The CDR3 is 14 amino acids. CDR3 region: CASNAQGAGQPQHF. CDR3 nucleotide sequence: TGTGCCAGCAACGCACAGGGGGCAGGGCAGCCCCAGCATTTT.

DNA for the CDR3: TGTGCCAGCAGCCAAGAGATAGCGGGGGCCCTCTCTCGGGAGACCCAGTACTTC. It is translated as CASSQEIAGALSRETQYF. V and J are TRBV3-1 (or the pseudogene TRBV3-2) and TRBJ2-5; 9 bases agree with TRBD2. V shed 0 bases, J shed 5 bases, and the junction held 13 bases outside the gene matches. The CDR3 covers 18 residues. CDR1 is LGHDT and CDR2 is YNNKEL in the germline V gene (reference sequence).

This clone was counted once. Here the CDR3 DNA reads TGCAGCGTCACAACAGGGGGCGAGACCCAGTACTTC. Encoded protein: CSVTTGGETQYF. The chain combines TRBV29-1 with TRBJ2-5, with 9 bases fitting TRBD1. Looked up from germline, CDR1 is SQVTM and CDR2 is ANQGSEA. Losses at the gene ends were 6 bases for V and 5 bases for J; bases not matched to a gene: 4. The CDR3 extends over 12 amino acids. Full variable domain (rest looked up from reference TRBV29-1 and TRBJ2-5): SAVISQKPSRDICQRGTSLTIQCQVDSQVTMMFWYRQQPGQSLTLIATANQGSEATYESGFVIDKFPISRPNLTFSTLTVSNMSPEDSSIYLCSVTTGGETQYFGPGTRLLVL.

The V gene is TRBV10-3, the J gene TRBJ1-1; D call uncertain. Between the trimmed V and J ends, which lost 4 bases and 3 bases, there was a span of 9 bases. The CDR3 is made up of 13 amino acids. From germline, CDR1 is ENHRY and CDR2 SYGVKD. CDR3 residues: CAISVNGDTEAFF. Here the CDR3 DNA reads TGTGCCATCAGTGTCAACGGGGACACTGAAGCTTTCTTT.

This clone was observed once. The DNA of the CDR3 is TGTGCCAGCAGCTTAGATTCCCACAGAATCTCCTACGAGCAGTACTTC. It is translated as CASSLDSHRISYEQYF. The chain links TRBV11-2 to TRBJ2-7; D remains unclear. Deletions cut 0 bases from V and 0 bases from J, with 12 bases between. Per the germline V gene, CDR1 is SGHAT and CDR2 is FQNNGV. CDR3 length equals 16 residues. Full variable domain (rest looked up from reference TRBV11-2 and TRBJ2-7): EAGVAQSPRYKIIEKRQSVAFWCNPISGHATLYWYQQILGQGPKLLIQFQNNGVVDDSQLPKDRFSAERLKGVDSTLKIQPAKLEDSAVYLCASSLDSHRISYEQYFGPGTRLTVT.

The chain carries TRBV27 and TRBJ2-7; perhaps TRBD2 as D (5 bases). Germline lookup yields CDR1 MNHEY and CDR2 SMNVEV (reference sequence). CDR3 length: 15 amino acids. V was clipped by 3 bases and J by 1 base, with 13 bases between them. The CDR3 DNA reads as TGTGCCAGCAGTTTTCGGGGAAGAAATTCCTACGAGCAGTACTTC. Its protein product is CASSFRGRNSYEQYF.

V and J are TRBV19 and TRBJ2-1; 7 bases fit TRBD1. Trimming took 1 base from V and 6 from J; bases not matched to a gene: 3. Germline V gene sequence: CDR1 LNHDA, CDR2 SQIVND (reference sequence). The length of the CDR3 is 14 residues. The CDR3 sequence is CASSIVGQSNEQFF. CDR3 DNA sequence: TGTGCCAGTAGTATAGTGGGACAGTCCAATGAGCAGTTCTTC.

This clone was seen only a few times. V usage is TRBV6-6 and J usage is TRBJ2-7; 8 nucleotides match TRBD1. The trim removed 4 bases at V and 2 bases at J, leaving 1 base unmatched. Germline CDR1 and CDR2: MNHNY and SVGAGI (reference sequence). CDR3 size: 13 residues. DNA for the CDR3: TGTGCCAGCAGTTCAGGGGGCCCCTACGAGCAGTACTTC. Amino acids: CASSSGGPYEQYF.

The chain carries TRBV6-4 and TRBJ1-2; D might be TRBD1 (5 bases). Trimming stripped 9 bases from V and 3 bases from J, with 20 bases between. The germline CDR1 and CDR2 sequences are MRHNA and SNTAGT. The CDR3 sequence is 15 residues long. The CDR3 spells CARRLCRVGDYGYTF. In DNA form, the CDR3 reads TGTGCCAGAAGATTGTGCAGGGTCGGCGACTATGGCTACACCTTC.

The rearrangement uses TRBV5-6 and TRBJ2-5, with TRBD1 matching over 7 bases. The V segment lost 2 bases and the J segment 4 bases; nucleotides outside the gene matches: 17. Looked up from germline, CDR1 is SGHDT and CDR2 is YYEEEE. The CDR3 covers 18 residues. CDR3 coding DNA: TGTGCCAGCAGCTTCGCCTACGTATCTGGACAGGCTGGAGAGACCCAGTACTTC. This codes for CASSFAYVSGQAGETQYF.

This chain joins TRBV6-5 and TRBJ2-7; 8 nucleotides match TRBD2. CDR3 length: 15 residues. CDR1 is MNHEY and CDR2 is SVGAGI in the germline V gene. The trim removed 6 bases at V and 3 bases at J, leaving 10 bases unmatched. The CDR3 is CASSYGASGLYEQYF. CDR3 bases: TGTGCCAGCAGCTACGGCGCTAGCGGGCTCTACGAGCAGTACTTC.

The chain carries TRBV6-5 and TRBJ2-7, with TRBD2 as a possible D gene (6 bases). There are 14 residues in the CDR3. V lost 4 bases to trimming and J lost 2 bases, with 12 bases between them. Germline V gene data show CDR1 as MNHEY and CDR2 as SVGAGI. The CDR3 region has the DNA TGTGCCAGCAGTTCCGGGGACTCAGCCTACGAGCAGTACTTC. This gives the protein CASSSGDSAYEQYF.

V usage is TRBV10-1 and J usage is TRBJ2-3; TRBD2 matches at 8 bases. Trimming at V came to 8 bases and at J to 4 bases, leaving 14 bases not matched to a gene. CDR3 length: 16 residues. CDR1 and CDR2 from the germline V gene are WNHNN and SYGVQD (reference sequence). The CDR3 coding sequence is TGCGCCAGCTCGAGAGCGTCGGCGGGAGGCGCAGATACGCAGTATTTT. Translated, it gives CASSRASAGGADTQYF.

CDR3 DNA: TGTGCCCCGGGTCGCGAGACCCAGTACTTC. This sequence encodes CAPGRETQYF. V and J are TRBV30 and TRBJ2-5; D gene ambiguous. The CDR3 length is 10 residues. In germline, CDR1 is GTSNPN, CDR2 SVGIG (reference sequence). V dropped 8 bases and J dropped 5 bases, with 9 bases sitting between them.

This rearrangement joins TRBV6-1 to TRBJ1-1; D uncertain. The V gene's germline CDR1 is MNHNS and CDR2 SASEGT. Trimming pared 1 base from V and 4 bases from J, leaving 10 bases between. CDR3 length: 14 amino acids. This CDR3 is CASSEGGWGTEAFF. The CDR3 DNA is TGTGCCAGCAGTGAAGGAGGGTGGGGCACTGAAGCTTTCTTT.

The chain couples TRBV28 to TRBJ2-1; TRBD1 is a possible D gene (6 bases). The CDR3 runs to 13 residues. V was trimmed by 8 bases and J by 2 bases, leaving 10 bases between them. Germline V gene data show CDR1 as MDHEN and CDR2 as SYDVKM. CDR3 protein: CASAGQTYNEQFF. In nucleotides, the CDR3 is TGTGCCAGCGCCGGACAGACCTACAATGAGCAGTTCTTC.